The clone carrying this T cell receptor beta chain was seen only a few times. Germline V gives CDR1 SGDLS, CDR2 YYNGEE. V lost 3 bases and J lost 6, with 12 bases in between. The CDR3 covers 14 residues. These data originate in a study of blood T cell repertoires in COVID-19. Study-level information: The origin of the acute and convalescent COVID-19 samples was the United States, Italy and Spain. In each case, the material was cDNA or gDNA derived from T cells, B-cell-depleted T cells, or PBMCs.

Profiled with immunoSEQ multiplex PCR; TCRdb holds only in-frame clones, not every one. The table includes approximately 250,000 clones, 86% detected once. J is TRBJ2-2 and V is TRBV9, with TRBD1 as a possible D gene (6 bases). The sequencing sample was made of peripheral blood. This receptor was obtained from a man between 25 and 39 years old who had recovered from COVID-19. This CDR3 is CASSANQGPGELFF. The DNA of the CDR3 is TGTGCCAGCAGCGCGAATCAGGGGCCCGGGGAGCTGTTTTTT.